This T cell receptor beta chain derives from a study of Graves' ophthalmopathy and Graves' hyperthyroidism. Study-level findings and limits: Sensitivity reached roughly 88% and specificity roughly 82% for a 13-signature model separating ophthalmopathy from stable hyperthyroidism. The authors also found most expanded thyroid clonotypes above 0.001 frequency in blood.

For repertoire sequencing, the TCR beta CDR3 regions were amplified from RNA transcripts. First-round RT-PCR relied on HTBI primers, and a second-round multiplex PCR came next. TCRdb processed the multiplex PCR reads anew with MiXCR; each CDR3 protein has one entry. Of 300,000 to 400,000 distinct CDR3 sequences listed, 17% were seen once; the top ten hold more than 9%. Every ophthalmopathy donor presented moderate-to-severe activity, CAS ≥3, NOSPECS ≥4 and duration under 3 months. Clinicians diagnosed using symptoms, serum thyroxine, TRAb, thyroid ultrasound and orbital computed tomography. In its sample, this clonotype was seen a few times. Its antigen is undetermined. V lost 4 bases and J lost 4; bases outside the gene matches: 12. CDR3 size: 16 residues. The germline V gene has CDR1 SGHRS and CDR2 YFSETQ.

The rearrangement joins TRBV5-1 to TRBJ2-5, with 8 bases that match TRBD2. This TCR came from an adult man with Graves' ophthalmopathy. Sequencing was carried out using peripheral blood. The DNA of the CDR3 is TGCGCCAGCAGCACCTCTCTCGCGGGAGGAGGAGAGACCCAGTACTTC. It yields the protein CASSTSLAGGGETQYF.